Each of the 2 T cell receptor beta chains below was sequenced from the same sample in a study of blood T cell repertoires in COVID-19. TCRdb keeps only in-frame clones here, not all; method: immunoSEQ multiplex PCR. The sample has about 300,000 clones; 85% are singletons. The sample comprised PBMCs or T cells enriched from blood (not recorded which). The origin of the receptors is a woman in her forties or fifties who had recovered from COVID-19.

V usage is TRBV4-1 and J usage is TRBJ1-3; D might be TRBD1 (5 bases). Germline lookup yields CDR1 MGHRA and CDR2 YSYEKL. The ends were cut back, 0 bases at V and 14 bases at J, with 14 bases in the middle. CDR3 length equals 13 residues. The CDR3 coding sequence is TGCGCCAGCAGCCAAGAGGTGGCGGGACCGCTATATTTT. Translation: CASSQEVAGPLYF.

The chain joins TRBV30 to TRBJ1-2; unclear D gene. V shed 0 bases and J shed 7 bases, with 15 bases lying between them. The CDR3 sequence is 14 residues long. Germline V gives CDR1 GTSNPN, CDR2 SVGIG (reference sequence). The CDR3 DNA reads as TGTGCCTGGAGTGTGCGGGCTGCGAGTCGTGGCTACACCTTC. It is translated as CAWSVRAASRGYTF.